The subject of this entry is one T cell receptor beta chain. What it recognizes is unknown. Produced via immunoSEQ multiplex PCR; TCRdb's table is partial and in-frame only. Found here are under 550,000 clones, 80% to 95% of them singletons; the top ten hold over 9%. CDR1 and CDR2 (germline): LGHDT, YNNKEL (reference sequence). V lost 4 bases and J lost 5; bases outside the gene matches: 7. This CDR3 has 17 residues. The sample originates from a study of Ad26.COV2.S vaccination and SARS-CoV-2 variants. Study findings and constraints: Those who received the vaccine showed greater spike-specific TCR breadth than those given placebo.

Treatment reported: some 19 received Ad26.COV2.S at low or high dose, single or two shots; roughly five received placebo; per-sample allocation not given. Samples came from day 63 after the first vaccine or placebo injection. The chain employs TRBV3-1 (or the pseudogene TRBV3-2) and TRBJ2-1, with 14 bases identical to TRBD2. This receptor was obtained from a person between 18 and 60 years old who received the Ad26.COV2.S COVID-19 vaccine or a placebo. This material consisted of peripheral blood, taken in a trial of Ad26.COV2.S vaccine versus placebo. The CDR3 loop reads CASSRPTGLAGDNEQFF. For the CDR3, the DNA is TGTGCCAGCAGCCGTCCTACGGGACTAGCGGGGGACAATGAGCAGTTCTTC.